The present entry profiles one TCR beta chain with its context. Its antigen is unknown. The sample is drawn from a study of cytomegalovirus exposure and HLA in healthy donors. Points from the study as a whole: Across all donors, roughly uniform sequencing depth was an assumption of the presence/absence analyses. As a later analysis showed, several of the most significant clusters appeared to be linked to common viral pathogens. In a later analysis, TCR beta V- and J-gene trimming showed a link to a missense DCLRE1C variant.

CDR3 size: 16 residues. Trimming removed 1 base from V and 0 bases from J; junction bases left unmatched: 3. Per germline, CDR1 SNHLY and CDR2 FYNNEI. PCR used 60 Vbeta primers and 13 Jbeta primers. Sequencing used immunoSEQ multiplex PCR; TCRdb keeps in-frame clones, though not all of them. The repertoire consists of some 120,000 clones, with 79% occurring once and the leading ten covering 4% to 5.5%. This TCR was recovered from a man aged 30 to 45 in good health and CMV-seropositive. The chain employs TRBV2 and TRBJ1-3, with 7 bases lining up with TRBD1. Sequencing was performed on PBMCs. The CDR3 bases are TGTGCCAGCAGTGAAGGTTGGGACAGCTCTGGAAACACCATATATTTT. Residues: CASSEGWDSSGNTIYF.